One TCR beta chain is described in this entry. Its specificity is unknown. TRB was amplified from around 0.25 ug of peripheral blood genomic DNA per sample. One tube held mixed TRB-A and TRB-B primer pools for touch-down PCR. TCRdb re-called the multiplex PCR reads, yielding one record per CDR3 amino acid sequence without DNA. Its table lists roughly 10,000 distinct CDR3 sequences. The sample is drawn from a study of T cell clusters in autoimmune cytopenias. As for the study in general: The median distinct TRB clonotype count was roughly 2,400 per sample, from a median around 52,000 reads. Study-wide points: Primary autoimmune cytopenia patients seemingly lacked the physiological T cell clusters found in healthy donors.

In germline, CDR1 is MNHEY, CDR2 SMNVEV (reference sequence). This CDR3 comprises 15 residues. Separately, the same data were catalogued under a study of T cell repertoires in aging, cancer and after chemotherapy. From that paper: Repeat sampling of healthy donors over several months to years showed clear clonal overlap. Compared with age-matched healthy donors, untreated hematological or solid cancer patients showed higher blood TCR clonality.

J is TRBJ2-2 and V is TRBV27; the TCRdb call, TRBD2, lacks DNA for checking. This receptor was taken from a human donor in good health. Material for sequencing was peripheral blood. The CDR3 here is CASTRSPQNTGELFF.